This TCR beta chain is drawn from a study of Ad26.COV2.S vaccination and SARS-CoV-2 variants. Background on the study: Vaccine-arm donor from the placebo-controlled COV1001 Ad26.COV2.S trial.

Per germline, CDR1 MDHEN and CDR2 SYDVKM. The germline V and J ends were trimmed by 3 bases and 1 base, with 16 bases remaining between them. The CDR3 contains 16 residues. This clone was counted a single time. The antigen is not known. The assay was immunoSEQ multiplex PCR, and TCRdb's table has in-frame clones only and misses some. Of roughly 400,000 clones detected, 90% appear once; the ten largest clones hold 4.3%. Study results and limitations: Using TCR breadth and depth analyses may have led to underestimated total T cell responses.

Treatment given: some 20 received Ad26.COV2.S at low or high dose, single or two shots; about five received placebo; per-sample allocation not given. The study sampled participants on day 63 after the first vaccine or placebo injection. This sequence originates from a person aged 18 to 59 who received the Ad26.COV2.S COVID-19 vaccine or a placebo. The V and J genes are TRBV28 and TRBJ2-7; either TRBD1 or TRBD2 may fit D (5 bases each). Specimen: peripheral blood, collected in a trial of Ad26.COV2.S vaccine versus placebo. In DNA, the CDR3 is TGTGCCAGCAGTTTCCCTCGGGGACCCGGGTCCTACGAGCAGTACTTC. This codes for CASSFPRGPGSYEQYF.